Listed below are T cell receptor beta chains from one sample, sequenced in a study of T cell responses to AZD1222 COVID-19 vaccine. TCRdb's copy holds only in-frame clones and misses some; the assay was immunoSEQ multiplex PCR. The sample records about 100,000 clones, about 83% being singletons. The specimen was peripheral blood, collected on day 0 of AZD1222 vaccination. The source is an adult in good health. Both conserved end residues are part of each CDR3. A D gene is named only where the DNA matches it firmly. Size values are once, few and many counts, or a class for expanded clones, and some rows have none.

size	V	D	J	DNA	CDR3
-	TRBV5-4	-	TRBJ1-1	TGTGCCAGCAGCTTCCACGGCACTGAAGCTTTCTTT	CASSFHGTEAFF
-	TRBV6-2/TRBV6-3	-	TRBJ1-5	TGTGCCAGCAGTGATAGCAATCAGCCCCAGCATTTT	CASSDSNQPQHF
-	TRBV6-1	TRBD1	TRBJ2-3	TGTGCCAGCAGTGCACTGACAGGGGGAAGCACAGATACGCAGTATTTT	CASSALTGGSTDTQYF
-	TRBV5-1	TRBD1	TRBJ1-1	TGCGCCAGCAGCCCCAGGACAGGGGAGAACACTGAAGCTTTCTTT	CASSPRTGENTEAFF
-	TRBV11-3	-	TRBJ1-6	TGTGCCAGCAGCTTAGGGGGGAATTCACCCCTCCACTTT	CASSLGGNSPLHF
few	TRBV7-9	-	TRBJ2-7	TGTGCCAGCAGCTTAGGCGGGGGCGCCTCCTACGAGCAGTACTTC	CASSLGGGASYEQYF
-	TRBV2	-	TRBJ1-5	TGTGCCAGCAGTGAAGTGGCGGGAGGTCAGCCCCAGCATTTT	CASSEVAGGQPQHF
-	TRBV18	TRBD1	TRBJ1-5	TGTGCCAGCTCACCATCAGGACAGGGCAATCAGCCCCAGCATTTT	CASSPSGQGNQPQHF
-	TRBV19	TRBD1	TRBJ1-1	TGTGCCAGCCGACATTTGGGACAGGCAAACAGAGCTGAAGCTTTCTTT	CASRHLGQANRAEAFF
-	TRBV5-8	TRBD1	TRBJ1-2	TGTGCCAGCAGCTTGGGGTTGACAGGGATCTATGGCTACACCTTC	CASSLGLTGIYGYTF
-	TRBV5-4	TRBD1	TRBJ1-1	TGTGCCAGCAGCTTGGGTTCAGGGGGCCACACTGAAGCTTTCTTT	CASSLGSGGHTEAFF
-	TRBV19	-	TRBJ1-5	TGTGCCAGTAGTATTATAAAGGACACCAATCAGCCCCAGCATTTT	CASSIIKDTNQPQHF
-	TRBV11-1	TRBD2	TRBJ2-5	TGTGCCAGCAGCTCCCTTCGGGCGGGGGGGCCCGGGACCCAGTACTTC	CASSSLRAGGPGTQYF
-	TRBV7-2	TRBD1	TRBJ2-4	TGTGCCAGCAGCCCTAGGGGGACAGGGGGCCGGGGCATTCAGTACTTC	CASSPRGTGGRGIQYF
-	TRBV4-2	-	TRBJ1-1	TGTGCCAGCAGCCAAGACAGGCCCGGTGAAGCTTTCTTT	CASSQDRPGEAFF
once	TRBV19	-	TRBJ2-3	TGTGCCAGTAAAAAGCGTACCGGACGACCGAGCGGAGGCACAGATACGCAGTATTTT	CASKKRTGRPSGGTDTQYF
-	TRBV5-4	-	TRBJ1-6	TGTGCCAGCAGCTCATCAACAGGGTACAATTCACCCCTCCACTTT	CASSSSTGYNSPLHF
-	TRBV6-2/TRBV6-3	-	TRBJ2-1	TGTGCCAGCAGTCAAACCCGCTCCGGGAATGAGCAGTTCTTC	CASSQTRSGNEQFF
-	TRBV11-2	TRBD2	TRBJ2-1	TGTGCCAGCAGCTTCGGGGGACTACAGTTCTTC	CASSFGGLQFF
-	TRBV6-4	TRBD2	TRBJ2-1	TGTGCCAGCAGACAACTAGCGGGGGGGCCCGATGAGCAGTTCTTC	CASRQLAGGPDEQFF
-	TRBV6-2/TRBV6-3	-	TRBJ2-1	TGTGCCAGCAGTGGGGGGCGAACCTACAATGAGCAGTTCTTC	CASSGGRTYNEQFF
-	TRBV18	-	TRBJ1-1	TGTGCCAGCTCACCAATGATGGGGTTGAGTGAAGCTTTCTTT	CASSPMMGLSEAFF
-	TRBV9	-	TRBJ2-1	TGTGCCAGCAGCGTAGTCCCGGACTGGTTAGGTGAGCAGTTCTTC	CASSVVPDWLGEQFF
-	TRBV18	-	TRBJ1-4	TGTGCCAGCTCACCACCAGGGAGGGAAAAACTGTTTTTT	CASSPPGREKLFF
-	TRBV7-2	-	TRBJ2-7	TGTGCCAGCAGCTTAGCTCTGGCGGGGATTAACGAGCAGTACTTC	CASSLALAGINEQYF
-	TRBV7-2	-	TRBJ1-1	TGTGCCACCAGACTCCAGGGAACCACTGAAGCTTTCTTT	CATRLQGTTEAFF